What follows is one TCR beta chain and its context. This clone was counted a single time. Its cognate antigen has yet to be identified. No base quality values were provided; no much bigger clone lies one nucleotide off. TCRbeta CDR3 regions were amplified from genomic DNA using the immunoSEQ Assay, a bias-controlled multiplex PCR. The original pipeline was this. The number of nucleated cells in each sample was estimated from the amplification of reference gene primers within the assay. Sequence reads were collapsed and filtered to measure the absolute abundance of every unique TCRbeta CDR3 rearrangement. For each sample, productive Simpson clonality was calculated by taking the square root of Simpson's diversity index across productive rearrangements. What TCRdb holds here is the immuneACCESS table cut down to in-frame rearrangements. Part of the clones is not present; checked against another copy, under half of the missing clones reflect an unresolved V gene, and the others are unexplained. From that table come the V and J calls and clone size; the DNA was used to work out D and trimming. The sample yields approximately 270,000 clones; around 85% were counted once. The ten top clones hold approximately 9.1% of the sample.

V is reduced by 1 base and J by 2 bases, leaving a spacing of 8 bases between them. Reading the germline V gene (reference sequence) gives CDR1 GTSNPN and CDR2 SVGIG. Spanning cysteine to phenylalanine, the CDR3 consists of 13 amino acids. This entry keeps only the CDR3 DNA: 39 bases, framed from base 1. The record originates from a study of blood T cell repertoires in COVID-19 (TCRdb year 2020). The study in broad terms: Samples from collaborators originated in the United States, Italy and Spain and spanned both the acute and convalescent phases of COVID-19. The prospective study material was composed of cDNA or gDNA derived from T cells, B-cell-depleted T cells, or PBMCs. Where available, HLA class I and class II types were obtained from metadata supplied by the sample provider rather than from assay-based typing. The repertoires were released in a freely available public database intended as a resource for research on the immune response to SARS-CoV-2. Nearly every sample came with metadata listing a de-identified subject ID, COVID-19 status, age in years and sex. Deeply sampled blood TCRbeta repertoires from subjects exposed to, actively infected with, or recovered from COVID-19 were included in the dataset. Samples came from the ongoing ImmuneRACE study (first 160 participants) plus 1,254 subjects from 6 global collaborators. Overall results and qualifications from the work: Clinical and demographic metadata were provided uncurated, with the amount varying by source and participant.

The collaborating institutions used their own protocols to collect whole blood in K2EDTA tubes. For TCRbeta analysis, collaborator samples were shipped as frozen whole blood, as isolated PBMCs, or as DNA extracted from either sample type. The clonotype originates from a man aged 80 or over with acute or convalescent COVID-19. The chain was built from TRBV30 and TRBJ1-2; the D gene cannot be resolved reliably. Sequenced material: peripheral blood. At the DNA level, the sequence is TGTGCCTGGAGTGGGGAGGGAAACTATGGCTACACCTTC. Translated, this gives CAWSGEGNYGYTF.